A selection of T cell receptor beta chains follows, all from one sample in a study of blood T cells in healthy people across ages. MiXCR was run by TCRdb on the 5' RACE reads, yielding one entry per CDR3 protein. The data contain 750,000 to 950,000 distinct CDR3 sequences, roughly 25% of them seen just once; the ten biggest clones take up 2.5% to 3.5%. This sample also belongs to another study, concerning T cells of mothers and their children.

Source material: blood. These receptors were collected from a boy under 18 in good health. Both conserved end residues are part of each CDR3. A D gene is named only where the DNA matches it firmly. Expanded clones get a size class; other rows say once, few or many, or leave the size out.

len	d_gene	v_gene	abundance	j_gene	CDR3aa	CDR3nt
14	TRBD1	TRBV30	-	TRBJ2-5	CAWTQDRGTYAQYF	TGTGCCTGGACCCAGGACAGGGGGACCTACGCGCAGTACTTC
13	-	TRBV15	many	TRBJ1-6	CATSPRVNSPLHF	TGTGCCACCAGTCCCAGGGTTAATTCACCCCTCCACTTT
15	TRBD1	TRBV28	-	TRBJ2-1	CASSLRGTVYNEQFF	TGTGCCAGCAGTTTACGAGGGACAGTCTACAATGAGCAGTTCTTC
13	TRBD2	TRBV29-1	-	TRBJ2-5	CSVVAGGEVTQYF	TGCAGCGTGGTAGCGGGGGGCGAGGTGACCCAGTACTTC
15	TRBD1	TRBV13	few	TRBJ2-7	CASSLGTGISYEQYF	TGTGCCAGCAGCTTAGGGACAGGGATCTCCTACGAGCAGTACTTC
17	TRBD2	TRBV3-1	few	TRBJ2-1	CASSHRLAGGYPHEQFF	TGTGCCAGCAGCCATCGGCTAGCGGGGGGATACCCCCATGAGCAGTTCTTC
15	-	TRBV15	-	TRBJ2-3	CATSRGPLSTDTQYF	TGTGCCACCAGCAGAGGCCCCCTCAGCACAGATACGCAGTATTTT
16	TRBD2	TRBV12-3/TRBV12-4	-	TRBJ2-5	CASSPDPTSVGKTQYF	TGTGCCAGCAGCCCAGACCCGACTAGCGTTGGGAAGACCCAGTACTTC
15	-	TRBV3-1	-	TRBJ2-5	CASSHGSGTKETQYF	TGTGCCAGCAGCCACGGGTCCGGGACCAAAGAGACCCAGTACTTC
15	-	TRBV12-3/TRBV12-4	many	TRBJ2-4	CASSSTGLAKNIQYF	TGTGCCAGCAGTTCCACTGGCCTAGCCAAAAACATTCAGTACTTC
12	TRBD1	TRBV29-1	few	TRBJ2-1	CSSGQENNEQFF	TGCAGCTCGGGACAGGAAAACAATGAGCAGTTCTTC
13	-	TRBV7-2	few	TRBJ1-2	CASSLARQRAYTF	TGTGCCAGCAGCTTAGCGAGACAGCGAGCGTACACCTTC
15	TRBD2	TRBV5-4	many	TRBJ2-5	CASSLALAGAETQYF	TGTGCCAGCAGCTTGGCCCTAGCGGGGGCAGAGACCCAGTACTTC
16	TRBD1	TRBV15	-	TRBJ2-7	CATSRDPGQGHYEQYF	TGTGCCACCAGCAGAGACCCCGGACAGGGTCACTACGAGCAGTACTTC
13	-	TRBV12-3/TRBV12-4	-	TRBJ1-6	CASSLGSGSPLHF	TGTGCCAGCAGTTTAGGTTCAGGATCACCCCTCCACTTT
16	-	TRBV6-5	few	TRBJ1-2	CAGSYWGADANYGYTF	TGTGCCGGCAGTTACTGGGGGGCAGACGCTAACTATGGCTACACCTTC
13	-	TRBV14	few	TRBJ2-1	CASSQMPGNEQFF	TGTGCCAGCAGCCAAATGCCCGGGAATGAGCAGTTCTTC
15	-	TRBV7-9	-	TRBJ2-5	CASSLVSLELETQYF	TGTGCCAGCAGCTTAGTCTCTCTAGAGTTAGAGACCCAGTACTTC
12	-	TRBV29-1	-	TRBJ2-7	CSVAPQLYEQYF	TGCAGCGTAGCTCCACAGCTTTACGAGCAGTACTTC
17	-	TRBV7-9	few	TRBJ2-5	CASSLEKGPEAKETQYF	TGTGCCAGCAGCTTAGAGAAGGGACCGGAGGCCAAAGAGACCCAGTACTTC
13	TRBD1	TRBV12-3/TRBV12-4	few	TRBJ1-2	CASNVRGPYGYTF	TGTGCCAGCAACGTCAGGGGGCCCTATGGCTACACCTTC
14	-	TRBV30	-	TRBJ2-5	CAWGGGAGVETQYF	TGTGCCTGGGGAGGTGGTGCGGGCGTAGAGACCCAGTACTTC
16	-	TRBV5-1	-	TRBJ2-1	CASSTPSGEGSYEQFF	TGCGCCAGCAGCACCCCCTCGGGAGAGGGATCCTACGAGCAGTTCTTC
13	-	TRBV29-1	-	TRBJ2-7	CSVASGIKYEQYF	TGCAGCGTTGCGTCCGGGATTAAGTACGAGCAGTACTTC
13	TRBD1	TRBV7-9	few	TRBJ2-5	CASSRQGSETQYF	TGTGCCAGCAGCCGACAGGGGTCAGAGACCCAGTACTTC
15	-	TRBV7-9	-	TRBJ1-4	CASSSGRPGIEKLFF	TGTGCCAGCAGCTCCGGACGCCCGGGTATAGAAAAACTGTTTTTT
16	-	TRBV20-1	few	TRBJ2-3	CSARPAAMGGSDTQYF	TGCAGTGCTAGGCCGGCGGCGATGGGGGGCTCAGATACGCAGTATTTT
16	-	TRBV15	few	TRBJ1-4	CATSTFPVATNEKLFF	TGTGCCACCAGCACATTTCCAGTCGCAACTAATGAAAAACTGTTTTTT
12	-	TRBV20-1	-	TRBJ2-3	CSAPIYTDTQYF	TGCAGTGCCCCTATATACACAGATACGCAGTATTTT
13	TRBD2	TRBV6-1	-	TRBJ2-1	CAGSGGSYNEQFF	TGTGCCGGCAGCGGGGGCTCCTACAATGAGCAGTTCTTC
13	-	TRBV20-1	-	TRBJ2-3	CSAGKGGEDTQYF	TGCAGTGCGGGGAAGGGCGGGGAGGATACGCAGTATTTT
12	TRBD1	TRBV6-5	few	TRBJ1-3	CATRTGWNTIYF	TGTGCCACCCGGACAGGTTGGAACACCATATATTTT
15	-	TRBV5-4	few	TRBJ1-6	CASSPSGEYNSPLHF	TGTGCCAGCAGCCCCTCCGGGGAATATAATTCACCCCTCCACTTT
13	-	TRBV5-1	many	TRBJ2-5	CASSWISSETQYF	TGCGCCAGCAGCTGGATTAGCTCAGAGACCCAGTACTTC
15	-	TRBV21-1	-	TRBJ2-3	CASSKEDRDGDTQYF	TGTGCCAGCAGCAAAGAGGACAGGGACGGGGATACGCAGTATTTT
15	-	TRBV12-3/TRBV12-4	few	TRBJ2-2	CASSLAGRNTGELFF	TGTGCCAGCAGTTTGGCAGGACGTAACACCGGGGAGCTGTTTTTT
17	-	TRBV28	-	TRBJ1-2	CASSDQRSITINYGYTF	TGTGCCAGCAGTGACCAGCGTTCTATAACTATTAACTATGGCTACACCTTC
13	-	TRBV30	few	TRBJ2-5	CAWRIPQGWGQYF	TGTGCCTGGAGGATCCCACAGGGTTGGGGGCAGTACTTC
14	-	TRBV19	-	TRBJ2-1	CASSINRDYNEQFF	TGTGCCAGTAGTATCAACAGGGACTACAATGAGCAGTTCTTC
13	-	TRBV15	-	TRBJ2-1	CATRQLSYNEQFF	TGTGCCACCCGACAGTTATCCTACAATGAGCAGTTCTTC
12	-	TRBV12-3/TRBV12-4	few	TRBJ2-1	CASSFRGQTQFF	TGTGCCAGCAGTTTTCGGGGACAAACGCAGTTCTTC
16	-	TRBV7-6	-	TRBJ2-7	CASSGVSGLGSYEQYF	TGTGCCAGCAGCGGAGTTTCGGGCCTCGGCTCCTACGAGCAGTACTTC
16	-	TRBV28	-	TRBJ1-5	CASRPFWGGEYQPQHF	TGTGCCAGCAGGCCTTTCTGGGGGGGAGAGTATCAGCCCCAGCATTTT
15	-	TRBV7-9	-	TRBJ2-2	CASSAPEGSTGELFF	TGTGCCAGCAGCGCGCCGGAGGGCAGCACCGGGGAGCTGTTTTTT
16	TRBD1	TRBV20-1	few	TRBJ1-6	CSAPSQGDSYNSPLHF	TGCAGTGCTCCAAGCCAGGGGGACTCCTATAATTCACCCCTCCACTTT
18	TRBD2	TRBV7-2	-	TRBJ2-2	CASSLLAGGLVTPGELFF	TGTGCCAGCAGCTTACTAGCGGGGGGGCTTGTAACCCCCGGGGAGCTGTTTTTT
12	-	TRBV29-1	once	TRBJ1-1	CSVEQQATEAFF	TGCAGCGTTGAACAACAGGCCACTGAAGCTTTCTTT
14	-	TRBV6-6	-	TRBJ1-5	CASRKTESNQPQHF	TGTGCCAGCAGGAAGACAGAGAGCAATCAGCCCCAGCATTTT
17	TRBD1	TRBV4-1	few	TRBJ2-7	CASSQGRGGQGSYEQYF	TGCGCCAGCAGCCAAGGACGTGGCGGACAGGGGTCCTACGAGCAGTACTTC
13	-	TRBV29-1	few	TRBJ2-1	CTILGGAGNEQFF	TGCACCATACTGGGTGGAGCAGGGAATGAGCAGTTCTTC
15	-	TRBV20-1	-	TRBJ2-3	CSASGGDRVTDTQYF	TGCAGTGCTTCCGGGGGGGACAGGGTAACAGATACGCAATATTTT
14	-	TRBV6-6	few	TRBJ1-5	CASRITGLAQPQHF	TGTGCCAGCAGGATCACAGGTTTGGCTCAGCCCCAGCATTTT
15	TRBD1	TRBV4-1	-	TRBJ1-3	CASSQDLDREDTIYF	TGCGCCAGCAGCCAGGACCTCGACAGGGAGGACACCATATATTTT
16	TRBD2	TRBV20-1	few	TRBJ2-5	CSARDRAGGFIETQYF	TGCAGTGCTAGAGATAGGGCGGGGGGGTTCATAGAGACCCAGTACTTC
15	TRBD1	TRBV5-1	-	TRBJ2-3	CASSRSQGGTDTQYF	TGCGCCAGCAGCCGCTCCCAGGGGGGCACAGATACGCAGTATTTT
14	TRBD1	TRBV25-1	-	TRBJ1-5	CASESGTANQPQHF	TGTGCCAGCGAGTCCGGGACAGCAAATCAGCCCCAGCATTTT
13	TRBD2	TRBV28	few	TRBJ2-5	CASKGGAQETQYF	TGTGCCAGCAAGGGAGGGGCCCAAGAGACCCAGTACTTC
15	TRBD2	TRBV7-9	few	TRBJ2-1	CASSWGGSLYNEQFF	TGTGCCAGCAGCTGGGGAGGGAGCCTCTACAATGAGCAGTTCTTC
15	-	TRBV5-6	few	TRBJ2-5	CASSPTPTSQETQYF	TGTGCCAGCAGCCCAACCCCGACTAGCCAAGAGACCCAGTACTTC